The 25 T cell receptor beta chains listed next were all sequenced from one sample in a study of early T cells in non-severe SARS-CoV-2 infection. TCRdb reprocessed the 5' RACE reads via MiXCR and lists one record per CDR3 protein. Of about 44,000 distinct CDR3 sequences listed, over 9% are singletons. The specimen sequenced was whole blood. These receptors all stem from an adult who was a healthcare worker with PCR-confirmed SARS-CoV-2 infection or an uninfected control (not recorded which).

With regard to this clonotype: This CDR3 fails to terminate in the conserved phenylalanine or tryptophan, so it likely reflects a read error. The chain carries TRBV12-3 or TRBV12-4 and TRBJ2-1, with TRBD1 as a possible D gene (5 bases). This CDR3 comprises 12 residues. Trimming left V 6 bases short and J 7 bases short, with 10 bases between. CDR3 DNA sequence: TGTGCCAGCAGCCTCCAGGGTAATGAGCAGTTCTTA. The encoded protein is CASSLQGNEQFL.

This clonotype was observed at least ten times. CDR3 protein: CASSLGSSGYNEQFF. The CDR3 DNA follows: TGCGCCAGCAGCTTGGGGTCTAGCGGCTACAATGAGCAGTTCTTC. This chain joins TRBV5-1 and TRBJ2-1; 7 bases align to TRBD2. The CDR3 sequence is 15 residues long. Germline CDR1 and CDR2: SGHRS and YFSETQ. V dropped 0 bases and J dropped 3; count of bases not matched to a gene: 3.

Only a few counts were recorded for this clonotype. The chain combines TRBV9 with TRBJ2-3; 9 positions match TRBD2. Germline V lookup: CDR1 SGDLS, CDR2 YYNGEE. The CDR3 length is 14 residues. Losses at the gene ends were 6 bases for V and 4 bases for J; bases not matched to a gene: 6. CDR3 sequence: CASNSGGRADTQYF. DNA of the CDR3: TGTGCCAGCAACTCTGGCGGGAGGGCAGATACGCAGTATTTT.

Ten or more counts support this clonotype. The CDR3 DNA follows: TGTGCCAGCAGCCAAGGAGGGACACCTTACTCTGGAAACACCATATATTTT. Its translation is CASSQGGTPYSGNTIYF. The J gene is TRBJ1-3, the V gene TRBV14; D may be TRBD1 (6 bases). Trimming took off 1 base at V and 0 bases at J, with 13 bases between the two ends. The CDR3 runs to 17 residues. Germline V gene data show CDR1 as SGHDN and CDR2 as FVKESK.

The V call is TRBV3-1, the J call TRBJ1-5; D is unclear. The germline gives CDR1 LGHDT, CDR2 YNNKEL (reference sequence). The CDR3 is made up of 13 amino acids. Deletions cut 2 bases from V and 4 bases from J, with 6 bases between. CDR3 in amino acids: CASSQFQNQPQHF. The DNA of the CDR3 is TGTGCCAGCAGCCAATTCCAGAATCAGCCCCAGCATTTT.

This clonotype was counted ten times or more. This rearrangement joins TRBV4-1 to TRBJ2-1; D ambiguous. The V gene lost 4 bases and the J gene lost 5 bases, with 15 bases spanning the gap. The germline V gene encodes CDR1 MGHRA and CDR2 YSYEKL. This CDR3 spans 15 amino acids. CDR3 amino acids: CASSPFTTRDNEQFF. CDR3 bases: TGCGCCAGCAGCCCCTTCACCACCCGAGACAATGAGCAGTTCTTC.

This clonotype was detected many times. The chain recombines TRBV7-2 with TRBJ2-2, with 7 bases matching TRBD1. This CDR3 has 18 amino acids. V lost 2 bases and J lost 8; bases outside the gene matches: 17. From germline, CDR1 is SGHTA and CDR2 FQGNSA. The CDR3 bases are TGTGCCAGCAGCTTATTCGGTGGTTCCGGGACAGTCGGAGGGGAGCTGTTTTTT. Translated: CASSLFGGSGTVGGELFF. The whole variable domain, remainder taken from reference TRBV7-2 and TRBJ2-2, is GAGVSQSPSNKVTEKGKDVELRCDPISGHTALYWYRQSLGQGLEFLIYFQGNSAPDKSGLPSDRFSAERTGGSVSTLTIQRTQQEDSAVYLCASSLFGGSGTVGGELFFGEGSRLTVL.

The sample holds a few counts of this clonotype. A much bigger clone sits one base away, suggesting this may be a read error. This CDR3 is missing its conserved last phenylalanine or tryptophan, likely due to a read error. V usage is TRBV7-8 and J usage is TRBJ2-3; D is unresolved. There are 15 residues in the CDR3. The V end was cut by 2 bases, the J end by 0 bases, with 9 bases between. The germline V gene has CDR1 SGHVS and CDR2 FQNEAQ. CDR3 protein: CASSLTLSSTDTQYL. CDR3 sequence (DNA): TGTGCCAGCAGCTTAACACTATCGAGCACAGATACGCAGTATTTA.

The CDR3 protein is CASSRLAGTGEQYF. DNA for the CDR3: TGTGCCAGCAGCCGACTAGCGGGGACGGGGGAGCAGTACTTC. This rearrangement joins TRBV5-6 to TRBJ2-7; 11 nucleotides match TRBD2. Germline values: CDR1 SGHDT, CDR2 YYEEEE. CDR3 size: 14 residues. Losses at the gene ends were 4 bases for V and 7 bases for J; bases not matched to a gene: 7.

This clonotype was counted at least ten times. This chain links TRBV9 with TRBJ2-1; no definite D call. The V gene lost 0 bases and the J gene lost 0 bases, with 10 bases spanning the gap. Germline assignment: CDR1 SGDLS and CDR2 YYNGEE. CDR3 length equals 16 residues. The CDR3 DNA reads TGTGCCAGCAGCGTAGGGGGTTCGAGCTCCTACAATGAGCAGTTCTTC. This translates into CASSVGGSSSYNEQFF.

This clonotype was picked up a small number of times. V usage is TRBV29-1 and J usage is TRBJ2-5; 10 nucleotides match TRBD2. The J segment lost 5 bases and the V segment lost 5 bases, leaving 5 bases of the junction unmatched. This CDR3 spans 13 amino acids. Germline V CDR1 and CDR2: SQVTM, ANQGSEA. The CDR3 sequence: CSVLLAGGETQYF. CDR3 nucleotides: TGCAGCGTTCTCTTAGCGGGGGGCGAGACCCAGTACTTC.

This clonotype has a count of ten or more. The rearrangement links TRBV14 to TRBJ2-5; D might be TRBD2 (5 bases). V was cut by 3 bases and J by 1 base, with 15 bases left in between. Germline loops: CDR1 SGHDN, CDR2 FVKESK. The CDR3 is 16 amino acids. This CDR3 is CASSHPPSGTQETQYF. Here the CDR3 DNA reads TGTGCCAGCAGCCATCCCCCCAGCGGTACCCAAGAGACCCAGTACTTC.

This clonotype has at least ten counts. V usage is TRBV20-1 and J usage is TRBJ2-7, with D tentatively TRBD1 or TRBD2 (6 bases each). The germline gives CDR1 DFQATT, CDR2 SNEGSKA (reference sequence). Trimming stripped 3 bases from V and 0 bases from J, with 18 bases between. The CDR3 runs to 16 residues. The CDR3 loop reads CSASDVGGLLSYEQYF. CDR3 sequence (DNA): TGCAGTGCTAGTGATGTAGGGGGGTTACTCTCCTACGAGCAGTACTTC.

This clonotype was detected ten times or more. CDR3 sequence (DNA): TGTGCCAGCAGCCCTCCCGGGACTACGAACACCGGGGAGCTGTTTTTT. It codes for CASSPPGTTNTGELFF. V is TRBV7-8 and J is TRBJ2-2; TRBD2 matches 7 bases. The V and J ends lost 5 bases and 0 bases, in that order; junction bases with no gene match: 6. Looked up from germline, CDR1 is SGHVS and CDR2 is FQNEAQ. The CDR3 runs 16 residues.

In this sample, this clonotype turned up many times. One end of the junction is discordant with germline, which a read error may explain. This chain uses TRBV11-2 with TRBJ2-7; 9 bases are shared with TRBD1. The CDR3 is 15 residues long. The germline V gene has CDR1 SGHAT and CDR2 FQNNGV. CDR3 coding DNA: TGTGCCAGCAGCTTAGAATGGACAGGGGTGTCTCCGCTACACTTC. It is translated as CASSLEWTGVSPLHF.

This clonotype was recorded many times. The chain has TRBV19 and TRBJ1-5; a possible D gene is TRBD1 (5 bases). Germline lookup yields CDR1 LNHDA and CDR2 SQIVND (reference sequence). The CDR3 is made up of 13 amino acids. V was cut by 5 bases and J by 7 bases, with 12 bases left in between. The CDR3 DNA follows: TGTGCCAGTAGTCTGAGGGGTGAGCAGCCCCAGCATTTT. It is translated as CASSLRGEQPQHF.

This clonotype appeared many times. The rearrangement links TRBV11-2 to TRBJ2-5; D gene ambiguous. Between the trimmed V and J ends, which lost 5 bases and 4 bases, there was a span of 14 bases. The CDR3 totals 14 residues. Germline loops: CDR1 SGHAT, CDR2 FQNNGV. The CDR3 DNA is TGTGCCAGCAGCCCCCCAGGATTAGGAGAGACCCAGTACTTC. It translates to CASSPPGLGETQYF.

The J gene is TRBJ2-5, the V gene TRBV6-5; perhaps D is TRBD1 or TRBD2 (6 bases each). This CDR3 has 16 amino acids. With 6 bases removed from V and 0 bases from J, the gap between germline ends came to 17 bases. Germline assignment: CDR1 MNHEY and CDR2 SVGAGI. The CDR3, as DNA: TGTGCCAGCAGATTCACGGGGGCCTGGGACCAAGAGACCCAGTACTTC. Protein sequence: CASRFTGAWDQETQYF.

This chain links TRBV6-1 with TRBJ2-2; 9 bases fit TRBD1. The CDR3 spans 13 residues. Germline lookup yields CDR1 MNHNS and CDR2 SASEGT. J lost 5 bases, V lost 11 bases, and 6 bases had no gene match. The CDR3 DNA is TGTGCCGGAGGACAGGGGTGGACCGGGGAGCTGTTTTTT. It translates to CAGGQGWTGELFF.

V gene TRBV10-3 combines with J gene TRBJ2-1; tentative D call: TRBD2 (6 bases). CDR3 length: 13 amino acids. CDR1 is ENHRY and CDR2 is SYGVKD in the germline V gene. V lost 8 bases and J lost 0, with 8 bases in between. CDR3 DNA sequence: TGTGCCATCGGGACTCGCTCCTACAATGAGCAGTTCTTC. Translating gives CAIGTRSYNEQFF.

At least ten counts were recorded for this clonotype. This chain connects TRBV6-5 to TRBJ2-3; 11 nucleotides line up with TRBD2. This CDR3 contains 15 residues. V lost 5 bases, J lost 2 bases, and 3 bases stayed unmatched. Germline CDR1 reads MNHEY; CDR2 reads SVGAGI. Here the CDR3 reads CASSLAGGPTDTQYF. CDR3 in DNA: TGTGCCAGCAGTCTAGCGGGGGGCCCCACAGATACGCAGTATTTT.

This clonotype was recorded a few times. The chain has TRBV9 and TRBJ2-1; a possible D gene is TRBD2 (5 bases). The germline gives CDR1 SGDLS, CDR2 YYNGEE. CDR3 size: 13 residues. Deletions cut 2 bases from V and 4 bases from J, with 7 bases between. The CDR3 region is CASSVGIYNEQFF. The CDR3 bases are TGTGCCAGCAGCGTCGGGATATACAATGAGCAGTTCTTC. Complete variable domain (other parts from reference TRBV9 and TRBJ2-1): DSGVTQTPKHLITATGQRVTLRCSPRSGDLSVYWYQQSLDQGLQFLIQYYNGEERAKGNILERFSAQQFPDLHSELNLSSLELGDSALYFCASSVGIYNEQFFGPGTRLTVL.

Only a few counts were recorded for this clonotype. The V gene is TRBV6-1, the J gene TRBJ1-1; no clear D gene. V shed 1 base and J shed 1 base, with 4 bases lying between them. There are 13 residues in the CDR3. Germline V gene sequence: CDR1 MNHNS, CDR2 SASEGT. The chain's CDR3 is CASSEGENTEAFF. In DNA form, the CDR3 reads TGTGCCAGCAGTGAAGGGGAGAACACTGAAGCTTTCTTT.

This chain uses TRBV19 with TRBJ2-5; weak D call: TRBD1 (5 bases). The V end was cut by 3 bases, the J end by 4 bases, with 9 bases between. This CDR3 has 13 residues. CDR1 LNHDA and CDR2 SQIVND come from the germline V gene (reference sequence). This chain's CDR3 is CASSIPQGETQYF. The DNA for the CDR3 is TGTGCCAGTAGTATCCCCCAGGGAGAGACCCAGTACTTC. Combining the CDR3 with reference TRBV19 and TRBJ2-5 gives the whole variable domain DGGITQSPKYLFRKEGQNVTLSCEQNLNHDAMYWYRQDPGQGLRLIYYSQIVNDFQKGDIAEGYSVSREKKESFPLTVTSAQKNPTAFYLCASSIPQGETQYFGPGTRLLVL.

This clonotype was recorded many times. CDR3 region: CSATASLRDTEAFF. CDR3 DNA: TGCAGTGCAACCGCTAGTTTACGGGACACTGAAGCTTTCTTT. The chain joins TRBV20-1 to TRBJ1-1; D is unclear. The length of the CDR3 is 14 residues. The germline V gene encodes CDR1 DFQATT and CDR2 SNEGSKA (reference sequence). V was shortened by 6 bases and J by 3 bases, with 17 bases between the two germline ends.